The rows below give T cell receptor beta chains drawn from one sample of a study of cytomegalovirus exposure and HLA in healthy donors. Assay used: immunoSEQ multiplex PCR; TCRdb lists only in-frame clones, some missing. This table has under 200,000 clones, 75% to 90% appearing once. What was sequenced was PBMCs. These receptors were collected from a man in his forties in good health and CMV-seropositive. The CDR3 runs from the conserved cysteine through the conserved F or W. Each record gives: V gene, clone size, D gene, J gene, CDR3 DNA, CDR3 protein. The D gene is left open where the match is weak. Rows give clone size only sometimes, using once, few, many, or a class for an expanded clone.

>TRBV18|once|TRBD1|TRBJ2-1
TGTGCCAGCTCAAGGGGACAGGGGGCGCTGTTCGGCTCCTACAATGAGCAGTTCTTC
CASSRGQGALFGSYNEQFF
>TRBV10-1|NA|TRBD1|TRBJ2-3
TGCGCCAGCTCTGGCGGGACAGGGGGTTTAGATACGCAGTATTTT
CASSGGTGGLDTQYF
>TRBV7-6|NA|NA|TRBJ1-1
TGTGCCAGCAGCGCCGACTCGAACACTGAAGCTTTCTTT
CASSADSNTEAFF
>TRBV7-9|NA|NA|TRBJ2-7
TGTGCCAGCAGCCTATCGGGACAAACCTACGAGCAGTACTTC
CASSLSGQTYEQYF
>TRBV27|NA|TRBD2|TRBJ2-7
TGTGCCACGACTAGCGGGGCATACGAGCAGTACTTC
CATTSGAYEQYF
>TRBV6-6|NA|NA|TRBJ2-4
TGTGCCAGCAGGGCCCTAGCCCAAACCAAAAACATTCAGTACTTC
CASRALAQTKNIQYF
>TRBV9|few|NA|TRBJ2-1
TGTGCCAGCAGCGTAGCGCCGGGGGGCGGCTACAATGAGCAGTTCTTC
CASSVAPGGGYNEQFF
>TRBV28|NA|NA|TRBJ1-2
TGTGCCAGCATCTCTAGTGGGCAGGGAAAAAATGGCTACACCTTC
CASISSGQGKNGYTF
>TRBV29-1|NA|TRBD1|TRBJ1-2
TGCAGCGTCCTAGATCCTAGCGGGACAGGGGGCCTTAACTATGGCTACACCTTC
CSVLDPSGTGGLNYGYTF
>TRBV29-1|NA|TRBD1|TRBJ1-1
TGCAGCGCCCGGGACAGGGAGCTGAACACTGAAGCTTTCTTT
CSARDRELNTEAFF
>TRBV7-2|NA|TRBD1|TRBJ2-2
TGTGCCAGCAGCCCGACAGGGGCTTACACCGGGGAGCTGTTTTTT
CASSPTGAYTGELFF
>TRBV7-9|NA|NA|TRBJ2-3
TGTGCCAGCAGCTTATTCGGGAACATAGATACGCAGTATTTT
CASSLFGNIDTQYF
>TRBV7-7|NA|TRBD1|TRBJ1-6
TGTGCTAGCAGCTTATACCCAGGGGGCGACGCCTATAATTCACCCCTCCACTTT
CASSLYPGGDAYNSPLHF
>TRBV4-3|NA|NA|TRBJ1-3
TGCGCCAGCAGCCAAGTGTGGGGCAGGGGAACTGGAAACACCATATATTTT
CASSQVWGRGTGNTIYF
>TRBV29-1|NA|TRBD1|TRBJ1-5
TGCAGCGTTGGACAGGGGAATCAGCCCCAGCATTTT
CSVGQGNQPQHF
>TRBV7-6|once|TRBD1|TRBJ2-1
TGTGCCAGCAGTCGGGGGACAGGGAACTACAATGAGCAGTTCTTC
CASSRGTGNYNEQFF
>TRBV6-5|NA|NA|TRBJ1-2
TGTGCCAGCAGTTACTCGACACCACAGGGTGGCTACACCTTC
CASSYSTPQGGYTF
>TRBV5-1|few|NA|TRBJ2-4
TGCGCCAGCAGCTTTCAAACAGGGTCTTACAAAAACATTCAGTACTTC
CASSFQTGSYKNIQYF
>TRBV5-1|NA|NA|TRBJ2-5
TGCGCCAGCAGCTTGGCTGGGGGCAGGGAGACCCAGTACTTC
CASSLAGGRETQYF
>TRBV15|NA|NA|TRBJ1-3
TGTGCCACCAGCAGAGATGTGCTGGACAGTTCTGAGCCTGGAAACACCATATATTTT
CATSRDVLDSSEPGNTIYF
>TRBV27|once|TRBD1|TRBJ2-7
TGTGCCAGCAGTTTCCGGCGGGACAGGACCCCCTACGAGCAGTACTTC
CASSFRRDRTPYEQYF
>TRBV4-2|NA|NA|TRBJ2-1
TGTGCCAGCAGCGAAATTATTAGCTCCTACAATGAGCAGTTCTTC
CASSEIISSYNEQFF